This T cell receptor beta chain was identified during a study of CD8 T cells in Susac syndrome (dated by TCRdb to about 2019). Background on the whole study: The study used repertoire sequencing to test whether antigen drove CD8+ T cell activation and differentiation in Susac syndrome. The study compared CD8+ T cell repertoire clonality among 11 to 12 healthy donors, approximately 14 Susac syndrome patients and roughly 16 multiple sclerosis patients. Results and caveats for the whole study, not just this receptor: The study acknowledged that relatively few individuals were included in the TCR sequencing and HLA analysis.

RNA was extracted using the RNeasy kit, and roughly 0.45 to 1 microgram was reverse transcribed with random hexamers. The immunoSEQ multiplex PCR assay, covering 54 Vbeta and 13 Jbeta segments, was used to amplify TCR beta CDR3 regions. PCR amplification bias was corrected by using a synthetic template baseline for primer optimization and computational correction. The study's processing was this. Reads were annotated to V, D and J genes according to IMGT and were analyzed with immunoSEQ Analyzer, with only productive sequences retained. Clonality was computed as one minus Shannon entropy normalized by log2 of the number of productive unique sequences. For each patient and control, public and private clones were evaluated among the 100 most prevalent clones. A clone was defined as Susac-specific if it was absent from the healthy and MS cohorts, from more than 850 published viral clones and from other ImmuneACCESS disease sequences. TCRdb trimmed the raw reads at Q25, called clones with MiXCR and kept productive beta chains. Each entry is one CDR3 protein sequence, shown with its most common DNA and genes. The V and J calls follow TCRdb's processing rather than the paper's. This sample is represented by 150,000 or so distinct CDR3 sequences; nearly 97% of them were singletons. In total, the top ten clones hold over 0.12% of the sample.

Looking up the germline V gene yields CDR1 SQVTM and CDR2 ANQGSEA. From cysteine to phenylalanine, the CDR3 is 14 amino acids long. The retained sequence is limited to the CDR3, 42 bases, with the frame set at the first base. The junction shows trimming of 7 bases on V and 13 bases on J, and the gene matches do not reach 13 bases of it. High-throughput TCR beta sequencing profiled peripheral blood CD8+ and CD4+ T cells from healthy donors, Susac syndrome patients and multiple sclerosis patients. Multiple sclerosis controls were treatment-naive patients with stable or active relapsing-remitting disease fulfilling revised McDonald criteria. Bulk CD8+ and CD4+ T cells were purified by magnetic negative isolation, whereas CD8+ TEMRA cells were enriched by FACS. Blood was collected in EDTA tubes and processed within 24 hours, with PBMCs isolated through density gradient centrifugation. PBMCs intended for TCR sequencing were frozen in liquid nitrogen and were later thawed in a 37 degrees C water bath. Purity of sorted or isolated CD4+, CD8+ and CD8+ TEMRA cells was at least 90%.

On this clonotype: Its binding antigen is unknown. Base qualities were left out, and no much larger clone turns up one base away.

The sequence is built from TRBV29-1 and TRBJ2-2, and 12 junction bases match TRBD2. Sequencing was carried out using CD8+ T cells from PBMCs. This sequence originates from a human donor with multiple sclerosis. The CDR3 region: CSASGGATPGRLFF. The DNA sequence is TGCAGCGCTAGCGGGGGGGCCACACCGGGTCGGCTGTTTTTT.